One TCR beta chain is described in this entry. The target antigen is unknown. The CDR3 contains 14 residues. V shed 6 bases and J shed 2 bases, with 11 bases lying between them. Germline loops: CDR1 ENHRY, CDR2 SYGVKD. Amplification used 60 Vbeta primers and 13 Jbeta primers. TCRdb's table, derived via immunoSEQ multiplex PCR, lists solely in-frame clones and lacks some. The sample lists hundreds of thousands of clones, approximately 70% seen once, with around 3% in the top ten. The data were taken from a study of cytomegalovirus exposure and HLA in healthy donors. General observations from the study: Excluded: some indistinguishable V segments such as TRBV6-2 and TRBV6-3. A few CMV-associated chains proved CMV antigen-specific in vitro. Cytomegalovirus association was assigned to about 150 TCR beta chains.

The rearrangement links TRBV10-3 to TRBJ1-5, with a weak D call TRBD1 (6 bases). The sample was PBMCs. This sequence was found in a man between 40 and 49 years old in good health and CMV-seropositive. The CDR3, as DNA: TGTGCCATCAGCCCGACAGGTCGCAATCAGCCCCAGCATTTT. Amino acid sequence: CAISPTGRNQPQHF.